Listed below are T cell receptor beta chains from one sample, sequenced in a study of lymphopenia after photon versus proton radiotherapy. Method: immunoSEQ multiplex PCR; TCRdb's copy keeps in-frame clones and lacks some. The sample yields around 59,000 clones, roughly 84% seen once. The sequencing here drew on peripheral blood, taken from a patient treated with proton-based radiotherapy. These TCRs come from a man between 60 and 70 years old with pancreatic cancer. The conserved cysteine and the conserved F or W are not part of the CDR3 here.

TRBV7-9	ASSLTRGLAEETQY
TRBV19	ASSRDRLTDTQY
TRBV29-1	SVISMVRETQY
TRBV7-9	ASSQNRGTGQETQY
TRBV15	ATQDSMRNIQY
TRBV5-4	ASSLGVGETQY
TRBV6-6	ASSRDGHRGVEGYT
TRBV14	ASSQVDREYGYT
TRBV19	ASSFSGTGNQPQH
TRBV5-6	ASSRGTGGLQFSYEQY
TRBV28	ASSTRLAGLGEQY
TRBV7-9	ASSPSGAQETQY
TRBV6-6	ASSALAGVGHNEQF
TRBV7-8	ASSFPLAGGDTQY
TRBV10-3	AISEPGLNQPQH
TRBV6-6	ASSRDGSNQPQH
TRBV10-2	ASSGKILSEQF
TRBV14	ASSHPGG
TRBV15	ATSRDLPTVIQH
TRBV5-1	ASSEGLPTRPYEQY
TRBV11-3	ASSPNDLPNEQF
TRBV27	ASSPSQIGNTIY
TRBV13	ASSGEQGDGYT
TRBV19	ASSIASIFTDTQY
TRBV27	ASSRDRQDTQY
TRBV11-2	ASSLRATSSYNEQF
TRBV11-2	ASSSPLGFQETQY
TRBV28	ASSENTGELF
TRBV5-4	ASSLETSGSYEQY
TRBV5-6	ASSLLGPSGNTIY
TRBV7-2	ASSAQGILGEKLF
TRBV29-1	SVATQLYNEQF